The next 3 T cell receptor beta chains were all read from a single sample in a study of CD8 T cells in Susac syndrome (dated by TCRdb to between 2019 and 2020). Libraries were built with the immunoSEQ multiplex PCR assay. RNA was extracted with the RNeasy kit and roughly 0.5 to 1 ug was reverse transcribed using random hexamers. TCRdb reanalyzed the raw reads on its own, using fastp at Q25 for trimming and MiXCR for clone calling, and kept in-frame beta chains. Merged by CDR3 protein, the rows form single entries marked with the most common genes and DNA. Counted in this sample were under 90,000 distinct CDR3 sequences; 85% to 95% of them appeared once. Jointly, the top ten make up 0.4% to 0.55% of the sample. Sequenced input: CD4+ T cells from PBMCs. The receptors were gathered from a human donor with Susac syndrome.

The V gene is TRBV27, the J gene TRBJ2-7, with TRBD1 matching 8 bases. V lost 5 bases, J lost 4 bases, and 16 bases stayed unmatched. The CDR3 contains 17 residues. CDR1 and CDR2 from the germline V gene are MNHEY and SMNVEV (reference sequence). CDR3 nucleotide sequence: TGTGCCAGCAGTAACCGGAAGGACAGGGTCCAGTCATACGAGCAGTACTTC. Encoded protein: CASSNRKDRVQSYEQYF.

This chain joins TRBV24-1 and TRBJ2-3; 8 positions match TRBD2. Germline V gene lookup returns CDR1 KGHDR and CDR2 SFDVKD. V lost 2 bases and J lost 3; bases outside the gene matches: 6. The CDR3 length is 16 residues. This CDR3 is CATSDYKAGGTDTQYF. The CDR3 DNA sequence: TGTGCCACCAGTGATTATAAGGCGGGAGGTACAGATACGCAGTATTTT.

This chain uses TRBV11-2 with TRBJ2-5, with TRBD1 matching 9 bases. The CDR3 totals 16 residues. Germline CDR1 reads SGHAT; CDR2 reads FQNNGV. V lost 4 bases, J lost 5 bases, and 11 bases stayed unmatched. The CDR3 nucleotides read TGTGCCAGCAGCTCCTCTGGGGGACAGGGTAGGGAGACCCAGTACTTC. Translated, it gives CASSSSGGQGRETQYF.